This entry is about one TCR beta chain. Its target is unknown. The data were taken from a study of CD8 T cells in Susac syndrome. FACS enriched CD8+ TEMRA cells, while bulk CD8+ and CD4+ were negatively isolated. Random hexamers primed reverse transcription of about 0.45 to 1 ug RNA. TCRdb processed the immunoSEQ multiplex PCR reads anew with MiXCR; each CDR3 protein has one entry. The sample has fewer than 250,000 distinct CDR3 sequences; 92% are singletons. General study findings and limits: The study's TCR sequencing and HLA analysis covered a relatively small number of individuals, and the study acknowledged this.

The TCR comes from a human donor with multiple sclerosis. Sequences were obtained from CD8+ T cells from PBMCs.

In nucleotides, the CDR3 is TGTGCCAGCAGTGCACACCCAGGGGGCAATCAGCCCCAGCATTTT. The encoded protein is CASSAHPGGNQPQHF. The rearrangement links TRBV2 to TRBJ1-5, with D possibly being TRBD1 (6 bases). The ends were cut back, 4 bases at V and 2 bases at J, with 12 bases in the middle. The CDR3 totals 15 residues. Germline-derived CDR1 and CDR2 are SNHLY and FYNNEI. Together with reference TRBV2 and TRBJ1-5, the CDR3 gives the full variable domain: EPEVTQTPSHQVTQMGQEVILRCVPISNHLYFYWYRQILGQKVEFLVSFYNNEISEKSEIFDDQFSVERPDGSNFTLKIRSTKLEDSAMYFCASSAHPGGNQPQHFGDGTRLSIL.